The next 27 T cell receptor beta chains were all read from a single sample in a study of metastatic and nonmetastatic thyroid tumors. Each patient went into thyroid surgery without having received any treatment. TCRdb re-called the PCR reads through MiXCR. This table has more than 20,000 clones, about 24% appearing once. Sequencing was carried out using tumor tissue. Every receptor here comes from a female donor with papillary thyroid cancer or a benign thyroid nodule (not recorded which). Some clones in this sample may be carry-over from other donors' samples.

V usage is TRBV11-3 and J usage is TRBJ2-2; D is unresolved. The V gene's germline CDR1 is SGHNT and CDR2 YENEEA. V gave up 8 bases and J gave up 0 bases, with 7 bases separating them. This CDR3 is built from 13 residues. This CDR3 reads CASRPTNTGELFF. The CDR3 DNA follows: TGTGCCAGCCGGCCCACGAACACCGGGGAGCTGTTTTTT.

This rearrangement joins TRBV11-2 to TRBJ1-2, with a weak D call TRBD1 (6 bases). The V gene's germline CDR1 is SGHAT and CDR2 FQNNGV. V was trimmed by 0 bases and J by 2 bases, leaving 10 bases between them. This CDR3 comprises 15 residues. CDR3 DNA: TGTGCCAGCAGCTTAGATACAGGGAGAAACTATGGCTACACCTTC. Amino acid sequence: CASSLDTGRNYGYTF.

This clone was seen many times. The chain joins TRBV14 to TRBJ2-4, with TRBD2 matching 7 bases. This CDR3 has 19 amino acids. V was clipped by 0 bases and J by 4 bases; unmatched bases: 15. Per germline, CDR1 SGHDN and CDR2 FVKESK. As DNA, the CDR3 is TGTGCCAGCAGCCAAGATATGGACAAGGCCCGGGACTATAAAAACATTCAGTACTTC. Translated, it gives CASSQDMDKARDYKNIQYF. Looking up the rest from reference TRBV14 and TRBJ2-4 gives the full variable domain: EAGVTQFPSHSVIEKGQTVTLRCDPISGHDNLYWYRRVMGKEIKFLLHFVKESKQDESGMPNNRFLAERTGGTYSTLKVQPAELEDSGVYFCASSQDMDKARDYKNIQYFGAGTRLSVL.

This clone was observed many times. The chain couples TRBV28 to TRBJ2-1, with 11 bases lining up with TRBD2. CDR3 length equals 16 residues. The trim removed 4 bases at V and 2 bases at J, leaving 4 bases unmatched. CDR1 is MDHEN and CDR2 is SYDVKM in the germline V gene. CDR3: CASSSLSGRAYNEQFF. CDR3 sequence (DNA): TGTGCCAGCAGTTCCCTTAGCGGGAGGGCCTACAATGAGCAGTTCTTC.

At least ten counts were recorded for this clone. V and J are TRBV6-2 or TRBV6-3 and TRBJ1-4; weak D call: TRBD1 (6 bases). CDR3 length equals 13 residues. The V and J ends lost 7 bases and 4 bases respectively, with 10 bases between them. Germline V gives CDR1 MNHEY, CDR2 SVGEGT. This chain's CDR3 is CASMTGFNEKLFF. Written as DNA, the CDR3 is TGTGCCAGCATGACAGGCTTTAATGAAAAACTGTTTTTT.

This clone was counted a few times. J is TRBJ2-7 and V is TRBV12-3 or TRBV12-4; tentatively, D is TRBD1 (5 bases). The CDR3 spans 18 residues. Deletions cut 6 bases from V and 2 bases from J, with 26 bases between. CDR3 nucleotide sequence: TGTGCCAGCAGCCCAGGACACTCCTCACATCCTGCGACCTACGAGCAGTACTTC. Translating gives CASSPGHSSHPATYEQYF.

This rearrangement joins TRBV7-6 to TRBJ2-1; 7 bases are shared with TRBD1. Germline V CDR1 and CDR2: SGHVS, FNYEAQ. The CDR3 length is 15 residues. The junction had 19 bases not matched to a gene; V was cut back by 7 bases and J by 13 bases. The CDR3 nucleotides read TGTGCCAGCACCTCAAGGACAGGACGATACAATTATCAGTTCTTC. Translated, it gives CASTSRTGRYNYQFF.

Ten or more counts support this clone. V gene TRBV9 combines with J gene TRBJ2-6, with D possibly being TRBD1 (5 bases). The CDR3 length is 16 residues. Germline loops: CDR1 SGDLS, CDR2 YYNGEE. V lost 3 bases and J 1 base, leaving 11 bases between the germline ends. This CDR3 is CASSARQRSGANVLTF. The CDR3 DNA is TGTGCCAGCAGCGCAAGACAGAGATCTGGGGCCAACGTCCTGACTTTC.

The genes are TRBV6-1 and TRBJ2-2, with TRBD2 matching over 7 bases. The germline CDR1 and CDR2 sequences are MNHNS and SASEGT. V gave up 6 bases and J gave up 7 bases; unmatched junction bases: 2. The CDR3 runs 12 residues. The CDR3 here is CASRTSDGELFF. CDR3 coding DNA: TGTGCCAGCAGAACTAGCGACGGGGAGCTGTTTTTT.

This clone qualifies as medium-sized. The CDR3 loop reads CASSFSLGGANYGYTF. In DNA, the CDR3 is TGTGCCAGCAGTTTCTCCCTCGGCGGAGCTAACTATGGCTACACCTTC. The chain joins TRBV28 to TRBJ1-2; no firm D call. This CDR3 comprises 16 residues. V was cut by 3 bases and J by 0 bases, with 14 bases left in between. Germline-derived CDR1 and CDR2 are MDHEN and SYDVKM.

Relative to its sample, this clone is medium-sized. The rearrangement links TRBV2 to TRBJ2-7; D remains ambiguous. V dropped 5 bases and J dropped 6 bases, with 17 bases sitting between them. The germline gives CDR1 SNHLY, CDR2 FYNNEI. The CDR3 has 14 residues. The CDR3 coding sequence is TGTGCCAGCAGTCGGTTAGCCTCGGCTCGCGAGCAGTACTTC. It translates to CASSRLASAREQYF.

The rearrangement uses TRBV5-5 and TRBJ2-7; D is undetermined. Trimming left V 2 bases short and J 2 bases short, with 5 bases between. Germline assignment: CDR1 SGHKS and CDR2 YYEKEE (reference sequence). This CDR3 has 12 amino acids. CDR3 nucleotides: TGTGCCAGCAGCTTTGGGCCCTACGAGCAGTACTTC. This sequence encodes CASSFGPYEQYF.

This clone was seen ten or more times. Written as DNA, the CDR3 is TGCGCCAGCAACCAGGATAGCGGGGGACTGCCGGGGGAGCAGTACTTC. Protein: CASNQDSGGLPGEQYF. The V call is TRBV4-3, the J call TRBJ2-7; the match to TRBD2 covers 9 bases. V trimming: 7 bases; J trimming: 7 bases; junction bases outside the gene matches: 17. This CDR3 has 16 amino acids. The germline CDR1 and CDR2 sequences are LGHNA and YSLEER.

Only a few counts were recorded for this clone. One junction end does not reproduce the germline sequence, and a read error may be involved. The chain employs TRBV5-1 and TRBJ2-7; 7 bases line up with TRBD1. The CDR3 extends over 16 amino acids. CDR1 is SGHRS and CDR2 is YFSETQ in the germline V gene. CDR3 sequence (DNA): TGCGCCAGCAGCTTACCCAACAGGGGTCGCAAGTACGAGCAGTGCTTC. Protein product: CASSLPNRGRKYEQCF. Combining the CDR3 with reference TRBV5-1 and TRBJ2-7 gives the whole variable domain KAGVTQTPRYLIKTRGQQVTLSCSPISGHRSVSWYQQTPGQGLQFLFEYFSETQRNKGNFPGRFSGRQFSNSRSEMNVSTLELGDSALYLCASSLPNRGRKYEQCFGPGTRLTVT.

The rearrangement uses TRBV11-2 and TRBJ2-1; 12 nucleotides agree with TRBD2. This CDR3 comprises 14 residues. Germline assignment: CDR1 SGHAT and CDR2 FQNNGV. The junction had 5 bases not matched to a gene; V was cut back by 6 bases and J by 8 bases. The CDR3 spells CASSKTSGSYEQFF. For the CDR3, the DNA is TGTGCCAGCAGTAAGACTAGCGGGAGCTATGAGCAGTTCTTC.

By sample fraction, this clone is medium-sized. The J gene is TRBJ1-6, the V gene TRBV6-2 or TRBV6-3; 11 bases align to TRBD1. The CDR3 totals 16 residues. Germline CDR1 reads MNHEY; CDR2 reads SVGEGT. Losses at the gene ends were 5 bases for V and 10 bases for J; bases not matched to a gene: 10. The CDR3 sequence: CASSGHWTGGRSPLHF. CDR3 DNA: TGTGCCAGCAGTGGACATTGGACAGGGGGCCGGTCACCCCTCCACTTT.

This clone has ten or more counts. At the DNA level, this CDR3 is encoded by other sequences in the same sample as well. The rearrangement uses TRBV6-2 or TRBV6-3 and TRBJ2-2; no definite D call. Trimming stripped 5 bases from V and 6 bases from J, with 13 bases between. Looked up from germline, CDR1 is MNHEY and CDR2 is SVGEGT. The CDR3 is made up of 14 amino acids. DNA for the CDR3: TGTGCCAGCAGTCTGATCAAGTATTCCGGGGAGCTGTTTTTT. Amino acids: CASSLIKYSGELFF.

In its sample, this clone is medium-sized. The chain employs TRBV27 and TRBJ2-2, with D unclear. The V and J ends lost 3 bases and 8 bases respectively, with 10 bases between them. The CDR3 runs 13 residues. Germline CDR1 and CDR2: MNHEY and SMNVEV (reference sequence). CDR3 nucleotides: TGTGCCAGCAGTTTCCAGCCCCGGGGGGAGCTGTTTTTT. The encoded protein is CASSFQPRGELFF.

The rearrangement links TRBV20-1 to TRBJ2-2, with 9 positions matching TRBD1. After removal of 6 bases from V and 5 bases from J, the junction contained 7 bases not matched to a gene. CDR3 length equals 14 residues. Germline-derived CDR1 and CDR2 are DFQATT and SNEGSKA (reference sequence). The CDR3 DNA is TGCAGTGCCTTAGGACAGGGGATGACCGGGGAGCTGTTTTTT. Amino acid sequence: CSALGQGMTGELFF.

As regards this clone: One end of the junction varies from germline; a read error may be responsible. The chain employs TRBV28 and TRBJ2-2, with TRBD1 as a possible D gene (5 bases). This CDR3 has 16 amino acids. CDR1 and CDR2 (germline): MDHEN, SYDVKM. For the CDR3, the DNA is TGTGCCAGCAGTATCTTCGCGGTAGGGGCGACCGGTGAGCTGTTTTTT. It translates to CASSIFAVGATGELFF.

The V and J genes are TRBV20-1 and TRBJ2-7, with unresolved D. The CDR3 consists of 12 residues. CDR1 and CDR2 (germline): DFQATT, SNEGSKA (reference sequence). Trimming removed 6 bases from V and 6 bases from J, with 15 bases in between. The CDR3 DNA reads TGCAGTGCCACCCTGGTGCCTACCGAGCAGTACTTC. Its translation: CSATLVPTEQYF.

Sample share makes this clone medium-sized. V gene TRBV28 combines with J gene TRBJ2-1; 10 bases align to TRBD2. This CDR3 is 15 amino acids long. V trimming: 6 bases; J trimming: 2 bases; junction bases outside the gene matches: 4. Germline CDR1 and CDR2: MDHEN and SYDVKM. CDR3 region: CASRKTSGPYNEQFF. CDR3 sequence (DNA): TGTGCCAGCAGAAAGACTAGCGGGCCCTACAATGAGCAGTTCTTC.

Ten or more counts support this clone. The same CDR3 can be traced to other DNA sequences in this sample. V is TRBV7-6 and J is TRBJ2-7, with 11 bases identical to TRBD2. This CDR3 contains 17 residues. Germline V lookup: CDR1 SGHVS, CDR2 FNYEAQ. The V gene end was trimmed by 6 bases and the J gene end by 7 bases; junction bases not matched to a gene: 17. CDR3 bases: TGTGCCAGCAGTCCAAGTTATTCGACTAGCGGGATAGGGGAGCAGTACTTC. It is translated as CASSPSYSTSGIGEQYF.

The CDR3: CASSLSQGVYEQYF. In DNA form, the CDR3 reads TGTGCCAGCAGCTTATCACAGGGGGTTTACGAGCAGTACTTC. The chain is built from TRBV11-3 and TRBJ2-7, with 8 bases matching TRBD1. V lost 2 bases to trimming and J lost 4 bases; unmatched junction nucleotides: 4. This CDR3 has 14 residues. Germline V gene lookup returns CDR1 SGHNT and CDR2 YENEEA.

This clone was detected ten times or more. The V and J genes are TRBV5-4 and TRBJ1-2; D is uncertain. V was clipped by 4 bases and J by 8 bases, with 15 bases between them. Germline assignment: CDR1 SGHNT and CDR2 YYREEE (reference sequence). CDR3 length: 13 residues. CDR3 in amino acids: CASSVSAQRGYTF. Written as DNA, the CDR3 is TGTGCCAGCAGCGTGTCGGCCCAAAGGGGCTACACCTTC. The whole variable domain, remainder taken from reference TRBV5-4 and TRBJ1-2, is ETGVTQSPTHLIKTRGQQVTLRCSSQSGHNTVSWYQQALGQGPQFIFQYYREEENGRGNFPPRFSGLQFPNYSSELNVNALELDDSALYLCASSVSAQRGYTFGSGTRLTVV.

The chain links TRBV11-3 to TRBJ2-7; 8 bases map to TRBD2. Germline-derived CDR1 and CDR2 are SGHNT and YENEEA. J gave up 3 bases and V 5 bases, and 6 bases lay outside the gene matches. This CDR3 contains 14 residues. This CDR3 reads CASSVGLADYEQYF. The CDR3 DNA sequence: TGTGCCAGCAGCGTAGGACTAGCCGACTACGAGCAGTACTTC.

This clone is categorized as medium-sized. The rearrangement joins TRBV20-1 to TRBJ1-2; D call uncertain. The CDR3 runs to 12 residues. Trimming took off 7 bases at V and 5 bases at J, with 14 bases between the two ends. Looked up from germline, CDR1 is DFQATT and CDR2 is SNEGSKA (reference sequence). The CDR3 is CSVLDGDYGYTF. Written as DNA, the CDR3 is TGCAGTGTCCTGGACGGTGATTATGGCTACACCTTC.